These 30 T cell receptor beta chains originate from one sample sequenced in a study of cytomegalovirus exposure and HLA in healthy donors. The study ran its PCR with 60 Vbeta and 13 Jbeta primers. Measured with immunoSEQ multiplex PCR; TCRdb has only the in-frame clones, and not every one. This sample carries 35,000 to 50,000 clones, with approximately 3% going to the ten biggest clones. The sequencing sample was made of PBMCs. These receptors were obtained from a woman aged 30 to 39 in good health and CMV-seropositive.

V and J are TRBV4-2 and TRBJ2-7; D possibly corresponds to TRBD1 (6 bases). Trimming cost V 4 bases and J 1 base, with 17 bases left between them. The CDR3 spans 16 residues. Germline CDR1 is LGHNA and CDR2 is YNFKEQ. CDR3 sequence: CASSPSRGSLSYEQYF. Here the CDR3 DNA reads TGTGCCAGCAGCCCATCAAGGGGGTCTCTTTCCTACGAGCAGTACTTC.

The rearrangement joins TRBV4-1 to TRBJ1-4, with TRBD1 as a possible D gene (5 bases). Germline lookup yields CDR1 MGHRA and CDR2 YSYEKL. V dropped 4 bases and J dropped 4 bases, with 28 bases sitting between them. CDR3 length: 20 amino acids. In DNA form, the CDR3 reads TGCGCCAGCAGCCCGGAGGGCGCCACGGGCAGGGAGAAAGATAATGAAAAACTGTTTTTT. Its translation: CASSPEGATGREKDNEKLFF.

The chain uses TRBV10-3 and TRBJ1-2; D possibly corresponds to TRBD1 (6 bases). The CDR3 has 11 residues. Trimming left V 11 bases short and J 6 bases short, with 13 bases between. Per the germline V gene, CDR1 is ENHRY and CDR2 is SYGVKD. Here the CDR3 DNA reads TGTGCCCTCAAGGCAGGGGATGGCTACACCTTC. Its protein product is CALKAGDGYTF.

CDR3 amino acids: CATSREDRTGETQYF. In DNA form, the CDR3 reads TGTGCCACCAGCAGAGAAGACAGGACTGGAGAGACCCAGTACTTC. This chain uses TRBV15 with TRBJ2-5; tentative D call: TRBD1 (6 bases). Deletions cut 0 bases from V and 4 bases from J, with 12 bases between. Germline CDR1 LNHNV, CDR2 YYDKDF (reference sequence). This CDR3 has 15 residues.

The rearrangement joins TRBV10-3 to TRBJ1-1, with a possible D match to TRBD1 (6 bases). This CDR3 is 16 amino acids long. Germline loops: CDR1 ENHRY, CDR2 SYGVKD. Trimming left V 2 bases short and J 4 bases short, with 17 bases between. CDR3 DNA sequence: TGTGCCATCAGTGAGGTCCCGGGGGGGGCGTCCACTGAAGCTTTCTTT. It is translated as CAISEVPGGASTEAFF.

The chain employs TRBV6-1 and TRBJ2-3; TRBD2 aligns across 11 bases. This CDR3 has 18 amino acids. V trimming: 2 bases; J trimming: 6 bases; junction bases outside the gene matches: 13. Germline CDR1 reads MNHNS; CDR2 reads SASEGT. In DNA form, the CDR3 reads TGTGCCAGCAGTGAATGGGCTAGCGGGGGGACCACATCGGATACGCAGTATTTT. Protein: CASSEWASGGTTSDTQYF.

The V gene is TRBV29-1, the J gene TRBJ1-2; 7 bases match TRBD1. Germline assignment: CDR1 SQVTM and CDR2 ANQGSEA. With V trimmed by 6 bases and J by 6 bases, 10 bases remained unmatched. This CDR3 has 13 amino acids. CDR3 DNA sequence: TGCAGCGTGGAGACAGGGCGAAACGATGGCTACACCTTC. It translates to CSVETGRNDGYTF.

The chain uses TRBV29-1 and TRBJ2-1; 9 positions agree with TRBD2. After removal of 3 bases from V and 4 bases from J, the junction contained 7 bases not matched to a gene. The CDR3 is 15 residues long. The V gene's germline CDR1 is SQVTM and CDR2 ANQGSEA. CDR3 residues: CSVDAGGKRYNEQFF. CDR3 DNA: TGCAGCGTTGACGCGGGGGGGAAACGTTACAATGAGCAGTTCTTC.

The chain recombines TRBV11-2 with TRBJ2-7, with unresolved D. Trimming shortened V by 1 base and J by 0 bases, and 7 bases separated the two germline ends. Per the germline V gene, CDR1 is SGHAT and CDR2 is FQNNGV. The CDR3 runs to 14 residues. DNA for the CDR3: TGTGCCAGCAGCTTAGTCTCCAGCTCCTACGAGCAGTACTTC. As protein: CASSLVSSSYEQYF.

V gene TRBV29-1 combines with J gene TRBJ1-4; maybe TRBD1 (6 bases). Per germline, CDR1 SQVTM and CDR2 ANQGSEA. This CDR3 has 12 residues. V dropped 4 bases and J dropped 5 bases, with 8 bases sitting between them. Here the CDR3 reads CSVGTGNEKLFF. The CDR3 bases are TGCAGCGTTGGAACAGGGAATGAAAAACTGTTTTTT.

V and J are TRBV19 and TRBJ1-1; a weak D match, TRBD1 (6 bases). Germline V lookup: CDR1 LNHDA, CDR2 SQIVND (reference sequence). The ends were cut back, 2 bases at V and 0 bases at J, with 16 bases in the middle. The CDR3 is 17 amino acids. CDR3 amino acids: CASSISPGGALNTEAFF. The CDR3 region has the DNA TGTGCCAGTAGTATATCCCCGGGGGGGGCTTTGAACACTGAAGCTTTCTTT. Together with reference TRBV19 and TRBJ1-1, the CDR3 gives the full variable domain: DGGITQSPKYLFRKEGQNVTLSCEQNLNHDAMYWYRQDPGQGLRLIYYSQIVNDFQKGDIAEGYSVSREKKESFPLTVTSAQKNPTAFYLCASSISPGGALNTEAFFGQGTRLTVV.

The chain joins TRBV10-3 to TRBJ1-1, with D possibly TRBD1 on 5 matching bases. The CDR3 contains 15 residues. V was pared by 0 bases and J by 6 bases, with 14 bases between. Germline values: CDR1 ENHRY, CDR2 SYGVKD. DNA for the CDR3: TGTGCCATCAGTGAGTCGGGGGGTAGGATGGCTGAAGCTTTCTTT. Its protein is CAISESGGRMAEAFF.

The rearrangement links TRBV29-1 to TRBJ1-1; D ambiguous. This CDR3 is built from 12 residues. Germline assignment: CDR1 SQVTM and CDR2 ANQGSEA. V gave up 0 bases and J gave up 10 bases, with 12 bases separating them. This chain's CDR3 is CSVEDRREAAFF. The CDR3 nucleotides read TGCAGCGTTGAAGATAGAAGGGAGGCAGCTTTCTTT. The full variable domain, rest sourced from reference TRBV29-1 and TRBJ1-1, is SAVISQKPSRDICQRGTSLTIQCQVDSQVTMMFWYRQQPGQSLTLIATANQGSEATYESGFVIDKFPISRPNLTFSTLTVSNMSPEDSSIYLCSVEDRREAAFFGQGTRLTVV.

The gene calls are TRBV15 and TRBJ1-1; 10 bases match TRBD1. CDR1 is LNHNV, CDR2 YYDKDF, per germline (reference sequence). The V and J ends lost 3 bases and 7 bases, in that order; junction bases with no gene match: 5. There are 14 residues in the CDR3. The CDR3 here is CATSRVRTGGEAFF. Here the CDR3 DNA reads TGTGCCACCAGCAGGGTTCGGACAGGGGGTGAAGCTTTCTTT. The full variable domain, in which reference TRBV15 and TRBJ1-1 provide the parts outside the CDR3, is DAMVIQNPRYQVTQFGKPVTLSCSQTLNHNVMYWYQQKSSQAPKLLFHYYDKDFNNEADTPDNFQSRRPNTSFCFLDIRSPGLGDTAMYLCATSRVRTGGEAFFGQGTRLTVV.

The rearrangement links TRBV6-1 to TRBJ2-2; 11 positions agree with TRBD2. Germline loops: CDR1 MNHNS, CDR2 SASEGT. The CDR3 loop spans 16 amino acids. V dropped 3 bases and J dropped 6; count of bases not matched to a gene: 6. The CDR3 sequence: CASSDPPSGGPGELFF. CDR3 in DNA: TGTGCCAGCAGTGACCCCCCTAGCGGGGGGCCCGGGGAGCTGTTTTTT.

The rearrangement links TRBV19 to TRBJ1-1; TRBD1 matches 8 bases. Germline CDR1 reads LNHDA; CDR2 reads SQIVND (reference sequence). Trimming removed 3 bases from V and 13 bases from J; junction bases left unmatched: 10. This CDR3 spans 13 amino acids. CDR3 region: CASSMGQGAKVFF. In DNA form, the CDR3 reads TGTGCCAGTAGTATGGGCCAGGGGGCAAAGGTTTTCTTT.

The chain couples TRBV6-5 to TRBJ1-5; D gene ambiguous. The ends were cut back, 2 bases at V and 0 bases at J, with 8 bases in the middle. CDR3 length equals 15 residues. Germline V lookup: CDR1 MNHEY, CDR2 SVGAGI. The DNA for the CDR3 is TGTGCCAGCAGTTACCGGCAGGATAGCAATCAGCCCCAGCATTTT. It translates to CASSYRQDSNQPQHF.

This rearrangement joins TRBV5-1 to TRBJ2-2; 11 bases map to TRBD1. This CDR3 region has 19 residues. Looked up from germline, CDR1 is SGHRS and CDR2 is YFSETQ. Trimming cost V 0 bases and J 3 bases; bases outside gene matches: 10. The CDR3 bases are TGCGCCAGCAGCTTGGTAGCCCCTGGACAGGGGGCGCACACCGGGGAGCTGTTTTTT. It is translated as CASSLVAPGQGAHTGELFF.

V usage is TRBV7-9 and J usage is TRBJ2-5, with unresolved D. The CDR3 runs 14 residues. The germline V gene encodes CDR1 SEHNR and CDR2 FQNEAQ (reference sequence). Trimming stripped 1 base from V and 1 base from J, with 7 bases between. As DNA, the CDR3 is TGTGCCAGCAGCTTAGGGGCAGCCCAAGAGACCCAGTACTTC. Translating gives CASSLGAAQETQYF.

The chain is built from TRBV18 and TRBJ2-1; the match to TRBD1 covers 11 bases. Germline V CDR1 and CDR2: KGHSH, LQKENI. This CDR3 spans 14 amino acids. J was trimmed by 5 bases and V by 8 bases; bases with no gene match: 5. The CDR3 sequence: CASLDRGLNNEQFF. For the CDR3, the DNA is TGTGCCAGCCTGGACAGGGGGCTCAACAATGAGCAGTTCTTC.

The chain uses TRBV6-5 and TRBJ1-1; D is perhaps TRBD1 (5 bases). Germline V lookup: CDR1 MNHEY, CDR2 SVGAGI. V was cut by 4 bases and J by 1 base, with 7 bases left in between. This CDR3 is built from 13 residues. CDR3 coding DNA: TGTGCCAGCAGTTCCAGGGAGAACACTGAAGCTTTCTTT. It yields the protein CASSSRENTEAFF.

The chain carries TRBV13 and TRBJ1-1, with TRBD1 matching over 7 bases. CDR1 is PRHDT, CDR2 FYEKMQ, per germline (reference sequence). The CDR3 sequence is 13 residues long. Unmatched junction bases numbered 6, after V lost 10 bases and J lost 1 base. The CDR3 spells CAISQGPNTEAFF. DNA for the CDR3: TGTGCCATATCACAGGGGCCGAACACTGAAGCTTTCTTT.

J is TRBJ2-1 and V is TRBV30; D not resolved. This CDR3 is built from 15 residues. V dropped 3 bases and J dropped 1 base, with 13 bases sitting between them. Germline V gives CDR1 GTSNPN, CDR2 SVGIG (reference sequence). CDR3 region: CAWSAYEKSYNEQFF. The CDR3 region has the DNA TGTGCCTGGAGCGCTTACGAGAAGTCCTACAATGAGCAGTTCTTC.

This chain links TRBV4-1 with TRBJ2-7; D ambiguous. Looked up from germline, CDR1 is MGHRA and CDR2 is YSYEKL. This CDR3 is built from 14 residues. Trimming removed 5 bases from V and 2 bases from J, with 13 bases in between. The CDR3 sequence is CASSSHSTPYEQYF. The CDR3 DNA reads TGCGCCAGCAGCTCCCACAGTACCCCCTACGAGCAGTACTTC.

The chain joins TRBV6-1 to TRBJ1-2; TRBD1 aligns across 11 bases. Per the germline V gene, CDR1 is MNHNS and CDR2 is SASEGT. The CDR3 spans 16 residues. V trimming: 1 base; J trimming: 6 bases; junction bases outside the gene matches: 7. CDR3 sequence reads: CASSEVGQGVRNGYTF. CDR3 sequence (DNA): TGTGCCAGCAGTGAAGTGGGACAGGGGGTGAGGAATGGCTACACCTTC.

The CDR3 spells CASSATGVGELFF. CDR3 bases: TGTGCCAGCAGTGCTACGGGGGTCGGGGAGCTGTTTTTT. This chain joins TRBV27 and TRBJ2-2, with a tentative D call TRBD2 (6 bases). V dropped 5 bases and J dropped 7 bases, with 11 bases sitting between them. The CDR3 totals 13 residues. Germline lookup yields CDR1 MNHEY and CDR2 SMNVEV (reference sequence).

The chain joins TRBV7-6 to TRBJ2-6, with D tentatively TRBD2 (5 bases). V lost 5 bases, J lost 3 bases, and 14 bases lay in between. Per the germline V gene, CDR1 is SGHVS and CDR2 is FNYEAQ. The CDR3 sequence is 16 residues long. CDR3 nucleotides: TGTGCCAGCAGCATATCGCAGCGGAATGGGGCCAACGTCCTGACTTTC. As protein: CASSISQRNGANVLTF.

The J gene is TRBJ1-3, the V gene TRBV5-1; D is undetermined. The germline V gene has CDR1 SGHRS and CDR2 YFSETQ. V was clipped by 0 bases and J by 5 bases, with 12 bases between them. The CDR3 is 15 residues long. The CDR3: CASSLGWVARNTIYF. CDR3 DNA sequence: TGCGCCAGCAGCTTGGGATGGGTAGCGCGAAACACCATATATTTT. The whole variable domain, remainder taken from reference TRBV5-1 and TRBJ1-3, is KAGVTQTPRYLIKTRGQQVTLSCSPISGHRSVSWYQQTPGQGLQFLFEYFSETQRNKGNFPGRFSGRQFSNSRSEMNVSTLELGDSALYLCASSLGWVARNTIYFGEGSWLTVV.

This rearrangement joins TRBV4-2 to TRBJ1-2; TRBD1 matches 8 bases. J lost 3 bases, V lost 1 base, and 4 bases had no gene match. The germline V gene encodes CDR1 LGHNA and CDR2 YNFKEQ. The CDR3 runs 15 residues. DNA of the CDR3: TGTGCCAGCAGCCAAGGAGGACAGGGAGACTATGGCTACACCTTC. Translation gives CASSQGGQGDYGYTF.

The rearrangement links TRBV30 to TRBJ2-5; D unresolved. The V and J ends lost 0 bases and 0 bases respectively, with 8 bases between them. Germline values: CDR1 GTSNPN, CDR2 SVGIG (reference sequence). The CDR3 is made up of 14 amino acids. CDR3 loop: CAWSVTAYQETQYF. The CDR3 region has the DNA TGTGCCTGGAGTGTAACAGCCTACCAAGAGACCCAGTACTTC.